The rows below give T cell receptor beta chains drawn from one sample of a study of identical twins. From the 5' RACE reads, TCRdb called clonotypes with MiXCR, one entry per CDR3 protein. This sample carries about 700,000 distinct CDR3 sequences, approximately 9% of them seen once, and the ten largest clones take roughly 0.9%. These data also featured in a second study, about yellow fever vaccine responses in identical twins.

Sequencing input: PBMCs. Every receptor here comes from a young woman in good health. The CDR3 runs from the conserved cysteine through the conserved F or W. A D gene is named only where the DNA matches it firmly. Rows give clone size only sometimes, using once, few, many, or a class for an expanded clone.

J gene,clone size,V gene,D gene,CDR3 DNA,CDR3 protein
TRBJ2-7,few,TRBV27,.,TGTGCCAGCAGTTCGGACGGCTCCTACGAGCAGTACTTC,CASSSDGSYEQYF
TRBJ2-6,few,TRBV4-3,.,TGCGCCAGCAGCCAAGTCCACTCTGGGGCCAACGTCCTGACTTTC,CASSQVHSGANVLTF
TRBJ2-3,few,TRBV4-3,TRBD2,TGCGCCAGCAGCCAAGACGGGCGGGAGACAGATACGCAGTATTTT,CASSQDGRETDTQYF
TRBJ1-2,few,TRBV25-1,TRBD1,TGTGCCAGCAGGGGACAGGAGGGGATCTATGGCTACACCTTC,CASRGQEGIYGYTF
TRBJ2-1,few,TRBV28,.,TGTGCCAGCAGTTTTAGTTACAGGGAAGATGAGCAGTTCTTC,CASSFSYREDEQFF
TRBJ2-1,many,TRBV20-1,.,TGCAGTGCTGGCCGGGCCATCCACAATGAGCAGTTCTTC,CSAGRAIHNEQFF
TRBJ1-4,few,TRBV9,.,TGTGCCAGCAGCGTAGGACACTATAATGAAAAACTGTTTTTT,CASSVGHYNEKLFF
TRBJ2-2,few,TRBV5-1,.,TGCGCCAGCAGCGCTACAGGGAAAGAGCTGTTTTTT,CASSATGKELFF
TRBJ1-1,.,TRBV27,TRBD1,TGTGCCAGCAACGACAGGGCGAACACTGAAGCTTTCTTT,CASNDRANTEAFF
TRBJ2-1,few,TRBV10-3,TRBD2,TGTGCCATCAGTGAAGGGAGGGGCTCCTACAATGAGCAGTTCTTC,CAISEGRGSYNEQFF
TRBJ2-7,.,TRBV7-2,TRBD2,TGTGCCAGCAGCTTAGCTAGCGGGGGGACGTACGAGCAGTACTTC,CASSLASGGTYEQYF
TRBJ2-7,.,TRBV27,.,TGTGCCAGCAGTTTAGGGGGGACCCACTACGAGCAGTACTTC,CASSLGGTHYEQYF